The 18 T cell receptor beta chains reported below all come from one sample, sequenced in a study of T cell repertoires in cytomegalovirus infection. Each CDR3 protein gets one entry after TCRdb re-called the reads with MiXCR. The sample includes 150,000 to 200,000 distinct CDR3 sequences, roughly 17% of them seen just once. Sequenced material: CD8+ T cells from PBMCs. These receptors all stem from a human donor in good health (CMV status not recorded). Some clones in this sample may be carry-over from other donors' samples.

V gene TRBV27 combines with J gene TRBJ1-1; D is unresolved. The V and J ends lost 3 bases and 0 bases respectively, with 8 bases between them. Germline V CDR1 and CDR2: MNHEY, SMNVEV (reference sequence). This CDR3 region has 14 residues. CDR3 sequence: CASSFASMNTEAFF. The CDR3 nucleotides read TGTGCCAGCAGTTTTGCCAGCATGAACACTGAAGCTTTCTTT.

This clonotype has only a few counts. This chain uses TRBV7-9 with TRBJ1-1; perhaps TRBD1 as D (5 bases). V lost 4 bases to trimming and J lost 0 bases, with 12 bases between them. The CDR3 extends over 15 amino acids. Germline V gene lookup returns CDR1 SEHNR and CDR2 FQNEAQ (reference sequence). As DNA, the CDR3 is TGTGCCAGCAGCTCACGGGACGGATTGAACACTGAAGCTTTCTTT. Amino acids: CASSSRDGLNTEAFF.

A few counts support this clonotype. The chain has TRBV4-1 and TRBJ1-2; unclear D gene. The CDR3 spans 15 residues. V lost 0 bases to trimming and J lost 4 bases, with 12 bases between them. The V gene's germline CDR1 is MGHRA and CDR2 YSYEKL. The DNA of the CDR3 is TGCGCCAGCAGCCAAGATGTTCTGGATCTCTATGGCTACACCTTC. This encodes CASSQDVLDLYGYTF.

CDR3 DNA sequence: TGTGCCAGCAGGGGCGGAGCCAACACAGATACGCAGTATTTT. The encoded protein is CASRGGANTDTQYF. The chain is built from TRBV7-9 and TRBJ2-3; D is uncertain. The germline V gene encodes CDR1 SEHNR and CDR2 FQNEAQ (reference sequence). V lost 6 bases and J 2 bases, leaving 12 bases between the germline ends. There are 14 residues in the CDR3.

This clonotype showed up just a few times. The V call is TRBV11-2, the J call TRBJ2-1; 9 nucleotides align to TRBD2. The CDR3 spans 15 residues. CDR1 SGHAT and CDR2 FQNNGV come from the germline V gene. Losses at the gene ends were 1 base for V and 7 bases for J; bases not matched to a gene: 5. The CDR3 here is CASSLGGGATNEQFF. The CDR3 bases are TGTGCCAGCAGCTTAGGCGGGGGGGCCACGAATGAGCAGTTCTTC.

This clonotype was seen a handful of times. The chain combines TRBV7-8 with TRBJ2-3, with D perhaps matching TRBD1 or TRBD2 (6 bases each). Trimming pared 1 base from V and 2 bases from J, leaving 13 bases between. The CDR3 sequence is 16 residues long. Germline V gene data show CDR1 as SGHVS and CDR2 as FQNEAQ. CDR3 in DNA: TGTGCCAGCAGCTTAGAGTTGGGGGGCACCACAGATACGCAGTATTTT. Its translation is CASSLELGGTTDTQYF.

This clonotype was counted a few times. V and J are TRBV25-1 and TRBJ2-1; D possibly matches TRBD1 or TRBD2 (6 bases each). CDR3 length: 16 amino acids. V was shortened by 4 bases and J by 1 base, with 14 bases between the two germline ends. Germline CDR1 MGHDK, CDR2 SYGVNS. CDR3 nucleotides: TGTGCCAGCAGTGTTAACAGGGAGGTGTCCTACAATGAGCAGTTCTTC. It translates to CASSVNREVSYNEQFF.

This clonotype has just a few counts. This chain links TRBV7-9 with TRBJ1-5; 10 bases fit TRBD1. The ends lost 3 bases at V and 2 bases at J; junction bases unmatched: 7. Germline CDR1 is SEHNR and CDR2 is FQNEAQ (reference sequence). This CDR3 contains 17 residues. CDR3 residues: CASSLGGTGVGNQPQHF. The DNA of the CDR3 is TGTGCCAGCAGCTTGGGGGGGACAGGGGTTGGCAATCAGCCCCAGCATTTT.

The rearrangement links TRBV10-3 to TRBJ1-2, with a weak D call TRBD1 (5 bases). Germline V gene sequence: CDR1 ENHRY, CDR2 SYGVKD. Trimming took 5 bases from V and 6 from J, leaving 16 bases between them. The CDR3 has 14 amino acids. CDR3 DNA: TGTGCCATCAGTTCCCCCTTGAGGGGAGATGGCTACACCTTC. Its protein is CAISSPLRGDGYTF.

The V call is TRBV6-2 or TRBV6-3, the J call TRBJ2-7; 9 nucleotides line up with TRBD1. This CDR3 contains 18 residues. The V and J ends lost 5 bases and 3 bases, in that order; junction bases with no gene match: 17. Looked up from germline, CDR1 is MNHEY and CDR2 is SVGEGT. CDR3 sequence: CASSRPGQGVPYRYEQYF. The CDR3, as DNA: TGTGCCAGCAGTCGGCCGGGACAGGGAGTTCCTTACCGCTACGAGCAGTACTTC.

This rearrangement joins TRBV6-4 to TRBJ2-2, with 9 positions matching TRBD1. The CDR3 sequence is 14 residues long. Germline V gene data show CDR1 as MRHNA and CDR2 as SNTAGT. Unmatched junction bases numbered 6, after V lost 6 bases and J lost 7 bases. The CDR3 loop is CASRRTGASGELFF. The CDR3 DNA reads TGTGCCAGCAGAAGGACAGGGGCAAGCGGGGAGCTGTTTTTT.

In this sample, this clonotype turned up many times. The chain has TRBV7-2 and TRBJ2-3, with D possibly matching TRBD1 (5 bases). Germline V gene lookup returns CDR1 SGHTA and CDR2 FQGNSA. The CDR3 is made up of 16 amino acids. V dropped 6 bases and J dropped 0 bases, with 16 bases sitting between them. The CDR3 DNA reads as TGTGCCAGCAGTCATAATTGGGGCCTCAGCACAGATACGCAGTATTTT. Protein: CASSHNWGLSTDTQYF.

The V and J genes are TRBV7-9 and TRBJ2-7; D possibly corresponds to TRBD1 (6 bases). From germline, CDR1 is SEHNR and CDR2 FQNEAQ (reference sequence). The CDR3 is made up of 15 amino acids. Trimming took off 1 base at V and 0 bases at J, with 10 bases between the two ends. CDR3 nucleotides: TGTGCCAGCAGCTTAGTTCAGGGGAGCTCCTACGAGCAGTACTTC. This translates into CASSLVQGSSYEQYF. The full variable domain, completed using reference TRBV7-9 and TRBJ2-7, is DTGVSQNPRHKITKRGQNVTFRCDPISEHNRLYWYRQTLGQGPEFLTYFQNEAQLEKSRLLSDRFSAERPKGSFSTLEIQRTEQGDSAMYLCASSLVQGSSYEQYFGPGTRLTVT.

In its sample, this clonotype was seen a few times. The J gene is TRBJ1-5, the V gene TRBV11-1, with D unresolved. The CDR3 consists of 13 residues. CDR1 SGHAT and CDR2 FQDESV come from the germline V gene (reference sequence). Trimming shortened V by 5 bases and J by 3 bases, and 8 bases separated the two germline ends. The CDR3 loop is CASSPGINQPQHF. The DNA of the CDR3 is TGTGCCAGCAGCCCCGGGATCAATCAGCCCCAGCATTTT.

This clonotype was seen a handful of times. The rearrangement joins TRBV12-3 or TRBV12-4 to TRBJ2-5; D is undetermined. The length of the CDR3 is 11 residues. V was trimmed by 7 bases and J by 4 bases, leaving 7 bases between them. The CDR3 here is CASTSGETQYF. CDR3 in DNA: TGTGCCAGCACTTCTGGAGAGACCCAGTACTTC.

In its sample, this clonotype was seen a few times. CDR3 residues: CASSYDGPGPNIQYF. DNA for the CDR3: TGTGCCAGCAGTTACGATGGTCCGGGGCCAAACATTCAGTACTTC. The V and J genes are TRBV6-2 or TRBV6-3 and TRBJ2-4, with D possibly called TRBD1 or TRBD2 (5 bases each). The CDR3 contains 15 residues. Per germline, CDR1 MNHEY and CDR2 SVGEGT. The V end was cut by 2 bases, the J end by 6 bases, with 14 bases between.

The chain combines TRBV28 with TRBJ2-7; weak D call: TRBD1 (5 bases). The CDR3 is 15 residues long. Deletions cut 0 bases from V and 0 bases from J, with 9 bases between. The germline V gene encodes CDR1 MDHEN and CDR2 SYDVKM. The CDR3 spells CASSLWAGSSYEQYF. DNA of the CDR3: TGTGCCAGCAGTTTATGGGCAGGGTCCTCCTACGAGCAGTACTTC.

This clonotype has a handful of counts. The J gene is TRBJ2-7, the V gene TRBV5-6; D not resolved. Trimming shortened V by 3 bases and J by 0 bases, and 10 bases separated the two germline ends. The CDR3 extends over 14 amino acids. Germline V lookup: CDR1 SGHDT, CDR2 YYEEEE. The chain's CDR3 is CASSSRSFSYEQYF. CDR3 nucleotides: TGTGCCAGCAGCTCCAGGTCTTTCTCCTACGAGCAGTACTTC.